This TCR beta chain originates from a study of post-analysis software for immune sequencing data. Findings of the study overall: Five or six TRBV segments appeared more often in patients than in controls, and TRBV5-6, TRBV5-1 and TRBV20-1 were among these.

Incorporated into the TCR beta cDNA libraries were unique molecular identifiers, which served to reduce PCR and sequencing biases. TCRdb redid the calling of the PCR reads with MiXCR, one entry per CDR3 protein. The table has roughly 800,000 distinct CDR3 sequences, about 27% seen once. CDR1 and CDR2 from the germline V gene are SGHRS and YFSETQ. This CDR3 region has 14 residues. J lost 1 base, V lost 4 bases, and 4 bases had no gene match. This clonotype has at least ten counts. What it recognizes is unknown. The rearrangement uses TRBV5-1 and TRBJ2-5; 7 nucleotides line up with TRBD2. Sequencing was performed on blood. The receptor comes from a girl aged 5 to 17 with multiple sclerosis. The CDR3: CASSGPSGQETQYF. CDR3 nucleotide sequence: TGCGCCAGCAGCGGCCCTAGCGGCCAAGAGACCCAGTACTTC.